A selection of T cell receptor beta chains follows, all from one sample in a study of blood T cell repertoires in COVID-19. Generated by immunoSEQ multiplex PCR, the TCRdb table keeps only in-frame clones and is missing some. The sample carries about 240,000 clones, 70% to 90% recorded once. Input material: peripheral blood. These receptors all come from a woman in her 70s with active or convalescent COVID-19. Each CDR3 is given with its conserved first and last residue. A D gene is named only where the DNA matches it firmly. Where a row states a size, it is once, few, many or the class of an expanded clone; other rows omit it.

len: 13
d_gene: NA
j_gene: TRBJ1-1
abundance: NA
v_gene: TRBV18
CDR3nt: TGTGCCAGCTCGCAGAAAGAGGACACTGAAGCTTTCTTT
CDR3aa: CASSQKEDTEAFF

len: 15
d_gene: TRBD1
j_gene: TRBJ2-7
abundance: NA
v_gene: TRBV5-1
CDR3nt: TGCGCCAGCAGCTTGGAACGGACAGGGGTCTACGAGCAGTACTTC
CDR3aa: CASSLERTGVYEQYF

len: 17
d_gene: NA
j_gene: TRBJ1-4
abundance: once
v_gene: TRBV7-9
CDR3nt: TGTGCCAGCAGCCCCCCCGGGGGGGTTCCCGGAGTTGGAAAACTGTTTTTT
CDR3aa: CASSPPGGVPGVGKLFF

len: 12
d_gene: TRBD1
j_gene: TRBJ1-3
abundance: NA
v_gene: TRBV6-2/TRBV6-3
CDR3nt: TGTGCCAGCAGTTACGCCGGGACAGACTACCGTTTT
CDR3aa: CASSYAGTDYRF

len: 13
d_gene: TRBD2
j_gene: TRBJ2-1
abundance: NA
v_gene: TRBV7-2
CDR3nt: TGTGCCAGCTCATGGACTAGCGGGGGCCCGCAGTTCTTC
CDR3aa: CASSWTSGGPQFF

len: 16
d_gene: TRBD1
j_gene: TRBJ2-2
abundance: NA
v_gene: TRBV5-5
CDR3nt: TGTGCCAGCAGCTCACCGACAGGGGGCTACACCGGGGAGCTGTTTTTT
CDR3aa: CASSSPTGGYTGELFF

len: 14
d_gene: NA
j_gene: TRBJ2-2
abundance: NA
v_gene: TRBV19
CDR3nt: TGTGCCAGTAGCCCACCGGGGTTAACCGGGGAGCTGTTTTTT
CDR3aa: CASSPPGLTGELFF

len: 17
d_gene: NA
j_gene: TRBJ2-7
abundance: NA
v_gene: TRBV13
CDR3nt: TGTGCCAGCAGCCCCAGGCGGGGTTTCCACCCCTCCTACGAGCAGTACTTC
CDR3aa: CASSPRRGFHPSYEQYF

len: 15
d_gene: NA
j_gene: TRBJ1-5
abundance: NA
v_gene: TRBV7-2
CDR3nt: TGTGCCAGCAGCCAAGATCTTGTCCAGGGGCGGCCCCAGCATTTT
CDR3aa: CASSQDLVQGRPQHF

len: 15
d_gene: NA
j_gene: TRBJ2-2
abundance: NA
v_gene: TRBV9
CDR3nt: TGTGCCAGCAGCGTCGAGATAGCGAACACCGGGGAGCTGTTTTTT
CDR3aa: CASSVEIANTGELFF

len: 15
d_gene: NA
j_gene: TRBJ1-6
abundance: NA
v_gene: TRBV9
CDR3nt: TGTGCCAGCAGTCCAGAGGGGGGGTTAATTGGGGCCCTCCACTTT
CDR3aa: CASSPEGGLIGALHF

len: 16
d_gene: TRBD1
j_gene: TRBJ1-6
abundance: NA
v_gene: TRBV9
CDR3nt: TGTGCCAGCAGGTCCCGATCGACAGGGGTTAATTCACCCCTCCACTTT
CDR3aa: CASRSRSTGVNSPLHF

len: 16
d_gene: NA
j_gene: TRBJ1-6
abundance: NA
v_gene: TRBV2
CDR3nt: TGTGCCAGCAGTGACATACCTCAGGGGTCTAATTCACCCCTCCACTTT
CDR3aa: CASSDIPQGSNSPLHF

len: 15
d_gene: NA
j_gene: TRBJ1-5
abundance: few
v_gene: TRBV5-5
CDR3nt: TGTGCCAGCAGCACCTCAGGGGCGCGTGGTCAGCCCCAGCATTTT
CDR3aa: CASSTSGARGQPQHF

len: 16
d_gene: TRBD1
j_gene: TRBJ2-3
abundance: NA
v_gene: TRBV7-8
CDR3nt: TGTGCCAGCAGCTCTTCCGGGACAGGGTTCCCAGATACGCAGTATTTT
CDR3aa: CASSSSGTGFPDTQYF

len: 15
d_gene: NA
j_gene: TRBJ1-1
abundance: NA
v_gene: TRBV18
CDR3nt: TGTGCCAGCTCACCACAGGCTCAGGGAGGGGCTGAAGCTTTCTTT
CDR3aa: CASSPQAQGGAEAFF

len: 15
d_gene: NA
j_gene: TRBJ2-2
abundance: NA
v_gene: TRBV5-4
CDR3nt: TGTGCCAGCAGCTTCACAGACCCGAACACCGGGGAGCTGTTTTTT
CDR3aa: CASSFTDPNTGELFF

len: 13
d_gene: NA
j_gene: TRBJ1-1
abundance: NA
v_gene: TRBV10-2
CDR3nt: TGCGCCAGCAGGGACAGCTCGAACACTGAAGCTTTCTTT
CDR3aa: CASRDSSNTEAFF

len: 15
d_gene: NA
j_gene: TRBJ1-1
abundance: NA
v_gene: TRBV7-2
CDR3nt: TGTGCCAGCAGCTTAATGGGGGCGGGGGACACTGAAGCTTTCTTT
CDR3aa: CASSLMGAGDTEAFF

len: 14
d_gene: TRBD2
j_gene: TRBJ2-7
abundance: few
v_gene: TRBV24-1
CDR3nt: TGTGCCACCAGGGGTAGCGGGGGCCCGTACGAGCAGTACTTC
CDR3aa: CATRGSGGPYEQYF

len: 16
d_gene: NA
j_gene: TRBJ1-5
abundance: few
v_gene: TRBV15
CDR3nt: TGTGCCACCAGCAGAGATTCCAGGGCAGGTTGGCAGCCCCAGCATTTT
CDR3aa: CATSRDSRAGWQPQHF

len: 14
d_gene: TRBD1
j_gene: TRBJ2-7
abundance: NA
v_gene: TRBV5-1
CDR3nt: TGCGCCAGCAGCCTAGGACAGGTATCCTACGAGCAGTACTTC
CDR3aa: CASSLGQVSYEQYF

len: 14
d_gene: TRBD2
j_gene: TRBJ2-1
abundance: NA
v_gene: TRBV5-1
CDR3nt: TGCGCCAGCACCTCAGCGGGGGGGCAAGATGAGCAGTTCTTC
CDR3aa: CASTSAGGQDEQFF

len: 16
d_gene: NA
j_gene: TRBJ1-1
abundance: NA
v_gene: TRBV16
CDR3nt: TGTGCCAGCAGCCAATTGGCCCCGGGACAGAACACTGAAGCTTTCTTT
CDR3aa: CASSQLAPGQNTEAFF

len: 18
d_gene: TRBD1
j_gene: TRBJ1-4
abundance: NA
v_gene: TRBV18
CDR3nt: TGTGCCAGCTCATCACCCATCCCAACCGGGACAGACAAAGAAAAACTGTTTTTT
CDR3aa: CASSSPIPTGTDKEKLFF

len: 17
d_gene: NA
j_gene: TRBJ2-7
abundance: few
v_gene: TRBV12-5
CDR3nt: TGTGCTAGTGGTTTGGAGCCGACAGGAGGAGTATTGGGCGAGCAGTACTTC
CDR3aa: CASGLEPTGGVLGEQYF

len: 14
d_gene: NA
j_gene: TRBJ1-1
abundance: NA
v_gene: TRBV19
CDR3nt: TGTGCCAGTACAGGGACTGCTTTGAACACTGAAGCTTTCTTT
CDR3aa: CASTGTALNTEAFF

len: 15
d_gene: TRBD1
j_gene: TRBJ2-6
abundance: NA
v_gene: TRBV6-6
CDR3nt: TGTGCCAGCAGTTACGGACAGGCTGGGGCCAACGTCCTGACTTTC
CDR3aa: CASSYGQAGANVLTF

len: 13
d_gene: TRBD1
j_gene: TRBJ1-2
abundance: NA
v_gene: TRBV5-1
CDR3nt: TGCGCCAGCAGTCAGGGGGCGATCTATGGCTACACCTTC
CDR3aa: CASSQGAIYGYTF

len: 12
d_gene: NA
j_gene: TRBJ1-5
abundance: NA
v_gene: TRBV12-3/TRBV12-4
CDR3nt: TGTGCCAGCACCTCCCCCCATCAGCCCCAGCATTTT
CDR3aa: CASTSPHQPQHF

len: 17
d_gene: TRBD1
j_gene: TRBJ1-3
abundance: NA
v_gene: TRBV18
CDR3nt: TGTGCCAGCTCGAGACCGGGACAGGAGAACTCTGGAAACACCATATATTTT
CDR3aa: CASSRPGQENSGNTIYF

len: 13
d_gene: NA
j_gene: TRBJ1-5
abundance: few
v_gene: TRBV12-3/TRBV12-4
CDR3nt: TGTGCCAGCAGCCCTTATAGCAATCAGCCCCAGCATTTT
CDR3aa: CASSPYSNQPQHF

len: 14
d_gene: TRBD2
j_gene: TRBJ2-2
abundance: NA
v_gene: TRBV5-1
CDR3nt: TGCGCCAGCAGTGGCGGGGGAATGGGCGGGGAGCTGTTTTTT
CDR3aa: CASSGGGMGGELFF

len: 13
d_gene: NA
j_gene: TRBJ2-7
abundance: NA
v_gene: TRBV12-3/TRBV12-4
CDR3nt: TGTGCCAGCAGTTTAGTTCAGGGCTACGAGCAGTACTTC
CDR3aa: CASSLVQGYEQYF

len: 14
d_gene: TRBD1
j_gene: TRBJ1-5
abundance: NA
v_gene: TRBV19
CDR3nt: TGTGCCAGTAGTCGACAGGGGGCGCCCTATACCCAGCATTTT
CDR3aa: CASSRQGAPYTQHF

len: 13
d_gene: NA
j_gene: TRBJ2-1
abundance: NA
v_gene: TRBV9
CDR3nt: TGTGCCAGCAGCCCTCACAGGGGGGGTGAGCAGTTCTTC
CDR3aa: CASSPHRGGEQFF

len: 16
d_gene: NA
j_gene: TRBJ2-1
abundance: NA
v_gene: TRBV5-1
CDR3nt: TGCGCCAGCAGCTTGGGGGGGCTAACAGGCCACAATGAGCAGTTCTTC
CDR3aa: CASSLGGLTGHNEQFF

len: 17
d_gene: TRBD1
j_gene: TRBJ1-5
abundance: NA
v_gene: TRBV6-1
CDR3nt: TGTGCCAGCAGTGGAGAAGGCGGGACAGGGCAACAGCAGCCCCAGCATTTT
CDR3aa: CASSGEGGTGQQQPQHF

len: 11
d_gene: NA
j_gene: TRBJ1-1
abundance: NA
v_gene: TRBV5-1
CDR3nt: TGCGCCAGCAGCCCTGGACAAGAAGCTTTCTTT
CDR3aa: CASSPGQEAFF

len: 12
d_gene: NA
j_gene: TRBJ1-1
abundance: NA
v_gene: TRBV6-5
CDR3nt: TGTGCCAGCAGCGGACTTGTGTATGAAGCTTTCTTT
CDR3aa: CASSGLVYEAFF

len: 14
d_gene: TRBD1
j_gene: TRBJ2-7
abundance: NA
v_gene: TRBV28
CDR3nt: TGTGCCAGCAGTTTGGACAGGGCGGCATACGAGCAGTACTTC
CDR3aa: CASSLDRAAYEQYF

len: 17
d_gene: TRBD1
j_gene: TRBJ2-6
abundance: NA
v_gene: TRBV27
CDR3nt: TGTGCCAGCAGGTGGGACAGCCCCAACTCTGGGGCCAACGTCCTGACTTTC
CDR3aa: CASRWDSPNSGANVLTF

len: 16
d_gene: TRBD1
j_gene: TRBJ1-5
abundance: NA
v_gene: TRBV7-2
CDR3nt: TGTGCCAGCAGCCTAAAAGGGGCTGACAGGGGTTGGCCCCAGCATTTT
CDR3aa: CASSLKGADRGWPQHF

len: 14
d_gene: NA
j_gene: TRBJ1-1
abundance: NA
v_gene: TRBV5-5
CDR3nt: TGTGCCAGCAGCTTGGTAGGGGCCAGCACTGAAGCTTTCTTT
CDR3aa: CASSLVGASTEAFF

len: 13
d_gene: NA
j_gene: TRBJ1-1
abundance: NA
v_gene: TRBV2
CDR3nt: TGTGCCAGCGTCGCCTGGGCGAACACTGAAGCTTTCTTT
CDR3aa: CASVAWANTEAFF

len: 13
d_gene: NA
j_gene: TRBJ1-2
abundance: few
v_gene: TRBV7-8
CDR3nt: TGTGCCAGCAGCTCGGGGCGGGGGTTTGGCTACACCTTC
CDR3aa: CASSSGRGFGYTF

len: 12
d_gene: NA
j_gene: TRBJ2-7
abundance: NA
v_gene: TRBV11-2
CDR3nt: TGTGCCAGCAGCGGACAGTCCTACGAGCAGTACTTC
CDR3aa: CASSGQSYEQYF

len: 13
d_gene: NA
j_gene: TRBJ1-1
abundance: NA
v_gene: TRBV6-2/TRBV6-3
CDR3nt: TGTGCCAGCAGCAGGGGTTCAGTCACTGAAGCTTTCTTT
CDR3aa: CASSRGSVTEAFF

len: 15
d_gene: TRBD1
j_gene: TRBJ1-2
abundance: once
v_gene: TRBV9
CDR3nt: TGTGCCAGCATCCGAAGCCCGGACAGGGCCTATGGCTACACCTTC
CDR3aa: CASIRSPDRAYGYTF

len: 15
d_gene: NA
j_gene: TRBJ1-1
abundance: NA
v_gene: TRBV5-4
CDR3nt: TGTGCCAGCAGGATAAACAGGGCGGAAGGCACTGAAGCTTTCTTT
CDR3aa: CASRINRAEGTEAFF

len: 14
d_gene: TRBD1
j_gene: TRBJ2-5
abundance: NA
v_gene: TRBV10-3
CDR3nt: TGTGCCACCCGGGATGGACAGGGAGGAGAGACCCAGTACTTC
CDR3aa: CATRDGQGGETQYF